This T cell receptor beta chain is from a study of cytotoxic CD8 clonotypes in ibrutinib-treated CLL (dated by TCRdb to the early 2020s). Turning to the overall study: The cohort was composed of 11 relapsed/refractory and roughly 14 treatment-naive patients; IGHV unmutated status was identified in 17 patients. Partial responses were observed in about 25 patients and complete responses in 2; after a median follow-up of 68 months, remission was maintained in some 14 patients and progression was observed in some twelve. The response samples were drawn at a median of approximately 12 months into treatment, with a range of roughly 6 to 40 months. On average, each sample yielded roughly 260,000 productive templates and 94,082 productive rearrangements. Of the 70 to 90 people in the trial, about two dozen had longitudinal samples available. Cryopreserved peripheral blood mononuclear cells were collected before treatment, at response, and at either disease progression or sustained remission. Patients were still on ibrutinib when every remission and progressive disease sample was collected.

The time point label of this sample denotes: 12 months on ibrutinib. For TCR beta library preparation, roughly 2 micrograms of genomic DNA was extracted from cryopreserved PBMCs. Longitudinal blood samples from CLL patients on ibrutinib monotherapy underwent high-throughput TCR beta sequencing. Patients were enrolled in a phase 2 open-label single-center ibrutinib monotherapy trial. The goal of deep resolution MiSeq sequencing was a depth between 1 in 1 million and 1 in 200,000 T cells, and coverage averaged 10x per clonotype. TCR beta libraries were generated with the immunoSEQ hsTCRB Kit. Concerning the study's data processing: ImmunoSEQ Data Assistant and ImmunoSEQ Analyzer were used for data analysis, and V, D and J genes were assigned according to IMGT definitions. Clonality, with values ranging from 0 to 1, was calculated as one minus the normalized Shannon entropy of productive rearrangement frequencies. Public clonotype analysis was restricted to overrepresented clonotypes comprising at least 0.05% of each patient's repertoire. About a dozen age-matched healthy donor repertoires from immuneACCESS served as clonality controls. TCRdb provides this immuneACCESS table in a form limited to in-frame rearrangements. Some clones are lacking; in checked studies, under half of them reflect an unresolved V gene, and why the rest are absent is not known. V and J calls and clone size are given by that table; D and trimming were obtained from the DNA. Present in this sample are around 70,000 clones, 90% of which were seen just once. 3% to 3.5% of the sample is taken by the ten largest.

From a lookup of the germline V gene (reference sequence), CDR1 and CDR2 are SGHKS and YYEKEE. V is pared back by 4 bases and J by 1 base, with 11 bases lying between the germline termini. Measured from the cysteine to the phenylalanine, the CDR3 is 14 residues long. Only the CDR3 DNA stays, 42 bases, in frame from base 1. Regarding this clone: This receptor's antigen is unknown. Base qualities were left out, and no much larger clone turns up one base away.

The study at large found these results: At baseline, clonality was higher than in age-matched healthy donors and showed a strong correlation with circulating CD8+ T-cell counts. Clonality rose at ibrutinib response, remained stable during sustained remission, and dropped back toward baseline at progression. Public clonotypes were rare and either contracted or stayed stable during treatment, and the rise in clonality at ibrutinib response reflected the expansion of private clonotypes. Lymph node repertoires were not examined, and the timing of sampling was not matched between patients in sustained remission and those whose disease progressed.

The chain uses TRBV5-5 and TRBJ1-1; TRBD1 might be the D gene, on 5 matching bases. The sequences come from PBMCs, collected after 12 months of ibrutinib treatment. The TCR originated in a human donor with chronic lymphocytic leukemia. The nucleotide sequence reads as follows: TGTGCCAGCAGCCCTCGACAGACGAACACTGAAGCTTTCTTT. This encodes CASSPRQTNTEAFF.